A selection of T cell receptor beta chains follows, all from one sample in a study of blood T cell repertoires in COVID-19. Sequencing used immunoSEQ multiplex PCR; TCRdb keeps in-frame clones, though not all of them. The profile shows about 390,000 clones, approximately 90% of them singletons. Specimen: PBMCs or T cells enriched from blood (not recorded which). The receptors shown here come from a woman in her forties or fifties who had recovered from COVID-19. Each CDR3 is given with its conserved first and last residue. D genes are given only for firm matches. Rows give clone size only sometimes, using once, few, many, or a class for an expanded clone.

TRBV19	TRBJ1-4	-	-	TGTGCCAGTACTCGACAGGAAAAAAGTGAAAAACTGTTTTTT	CASTRQEKSEKLFF
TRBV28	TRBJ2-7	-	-	TGTGCCAGCACCCGCGACGAGGCTCCCTACGAGCAGTACTTC	CASTRDEAPYEQYF
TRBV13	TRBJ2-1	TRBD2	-	TGTGCCAGCAGCACCGGACTAGCGGGGGGCTACAATGAGCAGTTCTTC	CASSTGLAGGYNEQFF
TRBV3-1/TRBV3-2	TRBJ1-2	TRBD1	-	TGTGCCAGCAGCCAAGATCGGACAGGAGGGAACTATGGCTACACCTTC	CASSQDRTGGNYGYTF
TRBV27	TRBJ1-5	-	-	TGTGCCAGCAGTTTAAGGGCAGGGGATAGCAATCAGCCCCAGCATTTT	CASSLRAGDSNQPQHF
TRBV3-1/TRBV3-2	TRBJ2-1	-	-	TGTGCCAGCAGGCAGTGGAATGAGCAGTTCTTC	CASRQWNEQFF
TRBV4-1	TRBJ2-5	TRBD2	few	TGCGCCAGCAGCCTTAGCACTAGCGGGGGGGTGGAGACCCAGTACTTC	CASSLSTSGGVETQYF
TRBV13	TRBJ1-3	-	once	TGTGCCAGCAGCTTAGGGCCGGGGGTCTCTGGAAACACCATATATTTT	CASSLGPGVSGNTIYF
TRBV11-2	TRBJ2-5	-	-	TGTGCCAGCAGCTTAGTAGGTTTCCCGCAGGGAGGAACGGCCCAGTACTTC	CASSLVGFPQGGTAQYF
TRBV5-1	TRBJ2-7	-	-	TGCGCCAGCAGCTTGGCCTCTCGGACAGAGTTAGGAGAGCAGTACTTC	CASSLASRTELGEQYF
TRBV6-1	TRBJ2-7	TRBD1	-	TGTGCCAGCAGTGAACAGGGCAGGGGGTGGAACGAGCAGTACTTC	CASSEQGRGWNEQYF
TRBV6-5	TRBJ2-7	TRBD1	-	TGTGCCAGCAGTTCACCACAGGGGTTACTCTACGAGCAGTACTTC	CASSSPQGLLYEQYF
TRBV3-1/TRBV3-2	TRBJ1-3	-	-	TGTGCCAGCAGCCAAGATGGGGGGGGCTTTAACACCATATATTTT	CASSQDGGGFNTIYF